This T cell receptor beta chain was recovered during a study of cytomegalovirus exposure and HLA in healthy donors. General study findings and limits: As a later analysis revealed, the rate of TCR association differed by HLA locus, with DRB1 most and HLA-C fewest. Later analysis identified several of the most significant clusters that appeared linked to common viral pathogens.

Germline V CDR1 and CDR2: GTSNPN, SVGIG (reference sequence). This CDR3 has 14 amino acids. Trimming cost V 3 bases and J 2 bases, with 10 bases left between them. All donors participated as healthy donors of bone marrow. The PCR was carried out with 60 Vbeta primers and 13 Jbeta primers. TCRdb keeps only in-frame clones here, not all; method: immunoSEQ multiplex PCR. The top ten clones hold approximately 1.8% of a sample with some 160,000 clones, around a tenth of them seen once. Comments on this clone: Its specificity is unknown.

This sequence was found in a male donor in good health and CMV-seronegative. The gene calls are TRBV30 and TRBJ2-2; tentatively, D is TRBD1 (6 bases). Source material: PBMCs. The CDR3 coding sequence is TGTGCCTGGAGGCGGACAGCAAACACCGGGGAGCTGTTTTTT. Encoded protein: CAWRRTANTGELFF.